The 13 T cell receptor beta chains listed next were all sequenced from one sample in a study of molecular identifiers for immune sequencing clone quantification. TCRdb re-called the PCR reads through MiXCR, storing one row per CDR3 protein. The sample lists around 100,000 distinct CDR3 sequences, around 37% occurring once. The sequenced sample consisted of naive CD8+ T cells from blood, with Jurkat cell RNA spiked in. Subset indicated: FACS-sorted CD8+CD4-CCR7+CD45RA+ naive T cells. The receptors were gathered from a human donor in good health. Some libraries in this study had Jurkat cell RNA spiked in.

This clonotype was seen a few times. V and J are TRBV27 and TRBJ2-7; D remains ambiguous. Per the germline V gene, CDR1 is MNHEY and CDR2 is SMNVEV (reference sequence). This CDR3 spans 13 amino acids. V lost 0 bases and J 6 bases, leaving 9 bases between the germline ends. The CDR3 coding sequence is TGTGCCAGCAGTTTATCGTCGGGTCTCGAGCAGTACTTC. Residues: CASSLSSGLEQYF.

The sample holds many counts of this clonotype. The rearrangement uses TRBV29-1 and TRBJ2-7; TRBD2 matches at 10 bases. The CDR3 totals 16 residues. Germline V gives CDR1 SQVTM, CDR2 ANQGSEA. The J segment lost 0 bases and the V segment lost 3 bases, leaving 8 bases of the junction unmatched. The CDR3 sequence is CSVEVAGGPSSYEQYF. The CDR3 DNA follows: TGCAGCGTTGAGGTAGCGGGAGGACCAAGCTCCTACGAGCAGTACTTC.

About this clonotype: Sequence at one end of the junction differs from germline and may be a read error. V gene TRBV7-6 combines with J gene TRBJ2-7; no clear D gene. The CDR3 is 15 amino acids. Germline CDR1 and CDR2: SGHVS and FNYEAQ. The chain's CDR3 is CASSLGDGALYEQCF. The CDR3 bases are TGTGCCAGCAGCTTAGGCGACGGAGCACTCTACGAGCAGTGCTTC.

A word on this clonotype: The CDR3 does not close with the conserved phenylalanine or tryptophan, likely indicating a read error. It is unclear where the CDR3 begins or ends on the DNA, so no DNA is shown, and the CDR3 is as TCRdb lists it. J is TRBJ1-4 and V is TRBV7-2. A total of 13 residues make up the CDR3, ends included. Germline V gene sequence: CDR1 SGHTA, CDR2 FQGNSA. The CDR3 sequence: CASSLGVGEKLYI.

The rearrangement links TRBV4-3 to TRBJ2-2; 10 bases line up with TRBD2. The germline gives CDR1 LGHNA, CDR2 YSLEER. The CDR3 is 16 amino acids. Trimming took 0 bases from V and 6 from J; bases not matched to a gene: 4. CDR3 sequence reads: CASSQDSGRFAGELFF. The CDR3 DNA sequence: TGCGCCAGCAGCCAAGATAGCGGGAGGTTTGCCGGGGAGCTGTTTTTT.

As to this clonotype: A much larger clonotype is one base distant, so this may be a read error. The genes are TRBV28 and TRBJ2-3; no clear D gene. Germline CDR1 MDHEN, CDR2 SYDVKM. Trimming stripped 5 bases from V and 6 bases from J, with 9 bases between. The CDR3 contains 12 residues. Here the CDR3 reads CASSIQFDTQYF. As DNA, the CDR3 is TGTGCCAGCAGTATACAATTCGATACGCAGTATTTT.

In the case of this clonotype: It may be a read error: a sequence one base away is much more abundant. The rearrangement uses TRBV7-2 and TRBJ1-3; maybe TRBD1 (6 bases). This CDR3 comprises 19 residues. Germline CDR1 and CDR2: SGHTA and FQGNSA. CDR3 sequence (DNA): TGTGCCAGCAGCTTAGTCGGGCGACAGGTTGCCTCCTCTGGAATCACCATATATTTT. This sequence encodes CASSLVGRQVASSGITIYF.

The sample holds a few counts of this clonotype. V is TRBV27 and J is TRBJ1-5, with D possibly matching TRBD1 (5 bases). The CDR3 totals 17 residues. Trimming cost V 11 bases and J 1 base, with 24 bases left between them. Per germline, CDR1 MNHEY and CDR2 SMNVEV (reference sequence). The CDR3 region has the DNA TGTGCCCCCGAAGGGGCAGTCCACCCAGCCAGCAATCAGCCCCAGCATTTT. It is translated as CAPEGAVHPASNQPQHF.

This clonotype was found many times. The V gene is TRBV7-9, the J gene TRBJ2-3; the match to TRBD2 covers 10 bases. Per the germline V gene, CDR1 is SEHNR and CDR2 is FQNEAQ (reference sequence). The CDR3 sequence is 15 residues long. With 5 bases clipped from V and 2 bases from J, the junction kept 4 bases outside the gene matches. CDR3 residues: CASSSLAGVTDTQYF. CDR3 sequence (DNA): TGTGCCAGCAGCAGCCTAGCGGGAGTCACAGATACGCAGTATTTT. Combining the CDR3 with reference TRBV7-9 and TRBJ2-3 gives the whole variable domain DTGVSQNPRHKITKRGQNVTFRCDPISEHNRLYWYRQTLGQGPEFLTYFQNEAQLEKSRLLSDRFSAERPKGSFSTLEIQRTEQGDSAMYLCASSSLAGVTDTQYFGPGTRLTVL.

This clonotype was seen a few times. V and J are TRBV10-3 and TRBJ1-1; D unresolved. CDR1 ENHRY and CDR2 SYGVKD come from the germline V gene. The CDR3 has 13 amino acids. Trimming removed 8 bases at V and 2 bases at J, with 12 bases between. The CDR3 sequence: CAILGRLNTEAFF. CDR3 nucleotide sequence: TGTGCCATCCTAGGACGGCTAAACACTGAAGCTTTCTTT.

To note about this clonotype: The conserved closing phenylalanine or tryptophan is absent in this CDR3, likely reflecting a read error. The chain has TRBV20-1 and TRBJ2-7; D gene unclear. CDR3 length equals 14 residues. V was clipped by 5 bases and J by 5 bases, with 19 bases between them. From germline, CDR1 is DFQATT and CDR2 SNEGSKA (reference sequence). The chain's CDR3 is CSAGVYPPRDEQYY. In DNA, the CDR3 is TGCAGTGCTGGAGTGTACCCCCCTAGAGACGAGCAGTACTAC.

The chain employs TRBV6-1 and TRBJ2-3; 11 bases match TRBD1. The assigned J gene may be wrong: the sequence end matches TRBJ1-5 better. Germline CDR1 is MNHNS and CDR2 is SASEGT. This CDR3 has 16 amino acids. The CDR3 sequence: CASSPKTGQGADTQHF. CDR3 DNA: TGTGCCAGCAGTCCTAAGACCGGACAGGGGGCTGATACGCAGCATTTT.

In this sample, this clonotype turned up a few times. The chain employs TRBV2 and TRBJ2-1, with D hard to call. Germline-derived CDR1 and CDR2 are SNHLY and FYNNEI. Trimming removed 3 bases at V and 7 bases at J, with 4 bases between. CDR3 length equals 11 residues. This chain's CDR3 is CASSEGNEQFF. The DNA of the CDR3 is TGTGCCAGCAGTGAGGGTAATGAGCAGTTCTTC. Looking up the rest from reference TRBV2 and TRBJ2-1 gives the full variable domain: EPEVTQTPSHQVTQMGQEVILRCVPISNHLYFYWYRQILGQKVEFLVSFYNNEISEKSEIFDDQFSVERPDGSNFTLKIRSTKLEDSAMYFCASSEGNEQFFGPGTRLTVL.